Listed below are T cell receptor beta chains from one sample, sequenced in a study of neoadjuvant anti-PD-1 for oral cavity cancer. Assay: immunoSEQ multiplex PCR; the TCRdb copy retains only in-frame clones and omits some. Of about 15,000 clones listed, 60% to 75% are singletons. This specimen was PBMCs, taken before nivolumab (anti-PD-1) treatment. Receptor source: a person between 35 and 79 years old with oral cavity squamous cell carcinoma. CDR3s leave out the opening cysteine and the closing phenylalanine or tryptophan.

J gene: TRBJ2-1; V gene: TRBV19; CDR3 protein: ASSIGTYDGGLADNEQF
J gene: TRBJ2-7; V gene: TRBV27; CDR3 protein: ASSPAGGPYEQY
J gene: TRBJ2-1; V gene: TRBV19; CDR3 protein: ATTLWASGSFSSYNEQF
J gene: TRBJ1-1; V gene: TRBV11-2; CDR3 protein: ASSPGQGLAAF
J gene: TRBJ2-5; V gene: TRBV11-2; CDR3 protein: ASRGVSYQETQY
J gene: TRBJ1-2; V gene: TRBV28; CDR3 protein: ASLTPTGIIGGYT
J gene: TRBJ1-2; V gene: TRBV6-5; CDR3 protein: ASSYSGVDGYT
J gene: TRBJ1-1; V gene: TRBV19; CDR3 protein: ASSSRTELNTEAF
J gene: TRBJ2-1; V gene: TRBV5-1; CDR3 protein: ASSLGPMKGNEQF
J gene: TRBJ2-5; V gene: TRBV5-1; CDR3 protein: ASSFSGLTVQETQY
J gene: TRBJ1-2; V gene: TRBV28; CDR3 protein: ASTMGQGRSGYT
J gene: TRBJ2-7; V gene: TRBV10-2; CDR3 protein: ASSDPWGASSYEQY
J gene: TRBJ2-7; V gene: TRBV5-4; CDR3 protein: ASSLRQGIHEQY
J gene: TRBJ1-5; V gene: TRBV19; CDR3 protein: ASSIPAGLHQPQH
J gene: TRBJ2-5; V gene: TRBV6-1; CDR3 protein: ASSENAGYGETQY
J gene: TRBJ2-4; V gene: TRBV5-1; CDR3 protein: ASSLDRTSGRVAKNIQY
J gene: TRBJ1-5; V gene: TRBV6-5; CDR3 protein: ASSWGPGRNQPQH
J gene: TRBJ1-1; V gene: TRBV6-1; CDR3 protein: ASSEAAGVGLGTEAF
J gene: TRBJ2-7; V gene: TRBV5-7; CDR3 protein: ASSLALGRYEQY
J gene: TRBJ2-4; V gene: TRBV6-8; CDR3 protein: ASSYTLDRGRLLAKNIQY
J gene: TRBJ2-1; V gene: TRBV5-1; CDR3 protein: ASSHGNEQF
J gene: TRBJ2-5; V gene: TRBV6-1; CDR3 protein: ASSRYRARETQY
J gene: TRBJ2-3; V gene: TRBV19; CDR3 protein: ASKEIGRRGRASDTQY
J gene: TRBJ2-5; V gene: TRBV27; CDR3 protein: ASSSRGFIPWGGVKETQY
J gene: TRBJ1-2; V gene: TRBV28; CDR3 protein: ASSLSWRSYGYT
J gene: TRBJ1-1; V gene: TRBV28; CDR3 protein: ASSFPDSFTEAF
J gene: TRBJ2-3; V gene: TRBV30; CDR3 protein: AGTGERADTQY
J gene: TRBJ1-6; V gene: TRBV7-2; CDR3 protein: ASSFGTAVNSPLH
J gene: TRBJ2-6; V gene: TRBV19; CDR3 protein: ASSIPHSGANVLT
J gene: TRBJ1-1; V gene: TRBV27; CDR3 protein: ASSRQGFTEAF
J gene: TRBJ2-5; V gene: TRBV4-2; CDR3 protein: ASSQESWETQY
J gene: TRBJ1-1; V gene: TRBV30; CDR3 protein: AWSLGLNTEAF
J gene: TRBJ2-5; V gene: TRBV1; CDR3 protein: TSSQGPDSPGETQY
J gene: TRBJ2-3; V gene: TRBV5-6; CDR3 protein: ASTRVWGAGLSSTDTQY
J gene: TRBJ2-6; V gene: TRBV7-2; CDR3 protein: ASSLGKTGANVLT
J gene: TRBJ1-2; V gene: TRBV5-5; CDR3 protein: ASSSYYGADYGYT
J gene: TRBJ2-2; V gene: TRBV5-1; CDR3 protein: ASSRTSGGTGELF
J gene: TRBJ1-5; V gene: TRBV18; CDR3 protein: ASSGSGQGQPQH
J gene: TRBJ2-1; V gene: TRBV28; CDR3 protein: ASRPGTESYNEQF